Each of the 13 T cell receptor beta chains below was sequenced from the same sample in a study of shared clonotypes between healthy human individuals. This table comes from immunoSEQ multiplex PCR, and its TCRdb copy is limited to in-frame clones, with some not included. The sample has about 600,000 clones, around 81% seen once. Sequencing was performed on PBMCs. The receptors derive from a woman aged 40 to 49 in good health. Some clones in this sample may be carry-over from other donors' samples.

Only a few counts were recorded for this clone. V usage is TRBV11-2 and J usage is TRBJ1-1; D is unclear. Germline V gene sequence: CDR1 SGHAT, CDR2 FQNNGV. The CDR3 runs 13 residues. Trimming cost V 3 bases and J 7 bases, with 12 bases left between them. CDR3 protein: CASSLGSHREAFF. The DNA of the CDR3 is TGTGCCAGCAGCTTGGGGTCCCACCGTGAAGCTTTCTTT.

The chain recombines TRBV7-2 with TRBJ1-3; no clear D gene. With 8 bases removed from V and 0 bases from J, the gap between germline ends came to 11 bases. CDR3 size: 14 residues. Germline V gene lookup returns CDR1 SGHTA and CDR2 FQGNSA. CDR3 protein: CASHPASSGNTIYF. For the CDR3, the DNA is TGTGCCAGCCACCCGGCGAGCTCTGGAAACACCATATATTTT.

The gene calls are TRBV28 and TRBJ2-3; 12 bases map to TRBD2. In germline, CDR1 is MDHEN, CDR2 SYDVKM. J was trimmed by 4 bases and V by 3 bases; bases with no gene match: 5. CDR3 size: 16 residues. CDR3 coding DNA: TGTGCCAGCAGTTTCCCGACTAGCGGGAGCGCAGATACGCAGTATTTT. Translating gives CASSFPTSGSADTQYF.

This clone was seen once. The chain uses TRBV30 and TRBJ2-5; 10 bases are shared with TRBD2. CDR1 is GTSNPN and CDR2 is SVGIG in the germline V gene (reference sequence). The CDR3 is 16 residues long. V lost 0 bases to trimming and J lost 1 base; unmatched junction nucleotides: 5. The CDR3 nucleotides are TGTGCCTGGAGTGTAGGGATAGCGGGAGGCCAAGAGACCCAGTACTTC. Protein sequence: CAWSVGIAGGQETQYF.

As to this clone: This sequence is one base from a far larger clone and is likely a read error. Other nucleotide sequences in the sample specify the same CDR3. The chain carries TRBV29-1 and TRBJ2-4; TRBD1 or TRBD2 may be the D gene (5 bases each). This CDR3 is 12 amino acids long. Trimming cost V 7 bases and J 3 bases, with 10 bases left between them. Germline CDR1 reads SQVTM; CDR2 reads ANQGSEA. For the CDR3, the DNA is TGCAGCGGGGGGAGCGGCAAAAACATTCAGTACTTC. Translated, it gives CSGGSGKNIQYF.

V usage is TRBV29-1 and J usage is TRBJ2-7; 9 nucleotides line up with TRBD1. The germline CDR1 and CDR2 sequences are SQVTM and ANQGSEA. The CDR3 has 13 amino acids. Trimming at V came to 4 bases and at J to 9 bases, leaving 10 bases not matched to a gene. Here the CDR3 DNA reads TGCAGCGTTGCGGGACAGGGCCGCGTTGGGCAGTACTTC. This gives the protein CSVAGQGRVGQYF.

This clone was counted only a few times. The chain employs TRBV4-3 and TRBJ1-2; TRBD1 might be the D (6 bases). Germline V lookup: CDR1 LGHNA, CDR2 YSLEER. CDR3 length: 15 amino acids. Trimming removed 0 bases from V and 4 bases from J, with 12 bases in between. CDR3: CASSQEITGSYGYTF. CDR3 coding DNA: TGCGCCAGCAGCCAAGAAATAACAGGGAGCTATGGCTACACCTTC.

This clone showed up just once. The V and J genes are TRBV11-2 and TRBJ2-1; unclear D gene. This CDR3 is 15 amino acids long. The V and J ends lost 5 bases and 0 bases respectively, with 11 bases between them. Germline loops: CDR1 SGHAT, CDR2 FQNNGV. CDR3 protein: CASSRRPSSYNEQFF. CDR3 bases: TGTGCCAGCAGCAGACGACCAAGCTCCTACAATGAGCAGTTCTTC.

The V call is TRBV4-3, the J call TRBJ2-7, with D perhaps assigned TRBD1 or TRBD2 (5 bases each). CDR1 LGHNA and CDR2 YSLEER come from the germline V gene. V lost 0 bases and J lost 2, with 11 bases in between. The CDR3 contains 15 residues. CDR3 coding DNA: TGCGCCAGCAGCCAAGAGCCCCGGGGCCCCTACGAGCAGTACTTC. Protein sequence: CASSQEPRGPYEQYF.

Points on this clone: It may be a read error: a sequence one base away is much more abundant. Within the sample, other DNA sequences also encode this same CDR3. The V call is TRBV27, the J call TRBJ2-6; possibly TRBD1 for D (5 bases). Germline V gene lookup returns CDR1 MNHEY and CDR2 SMNVEV (reference sequence). This CDR3 comprises 17 residues. CDR3 sequence: CASSGPSTVGGANALTF. The CDR3 bases are TGTGCCAGCAGTGGACCCTCCACCGTCGGTGGGGCCAACGCCCTGACTTTC. The whole variable domain, remainder taken from reference TRBV27 and TRBJ2-6, is EAQVTQNPRYLITVTGKKLTVTCSQNMNHEYMSWYRQDPGLGLRQIYYSMNVEVTDKGDVPEGYKVSRKEKRNFPLILESPSPNQTSLYFCASSGPSTVGGANALTFGAGSRLTVL.

In nucleotides, the CDR3 is TGTGCCAGCAATCTCGGTGGGACAGGGGGCTATCAGCCCCAGCATTTT. Translating it yields CASNLGGTGGYQPQHF. The chain links TRBV28 to TRBJ1-5; 12 nucleotides match TRBD1. Losses at the gene ends were 7 bases for V and 5 bases for J; bases not matched to a gene: 9. This CDR3 is built from 16 residues. Germline CDR1 MDHEN, CDR2 SYDVKM.

CDR3 DNA sequence: TGTGCCGGACATCCGGGACAGACTAATAACCCCTCTGGAAACACCATATATTTT. The encoded protein is CAGHPGQTNNPSGNTIYF. V gene TRBV28 combines with J gene TRBJ1-3, with 7 nucleotides matching TRBD1. The CDR3 sequence is 18 residues long. CDR1 is MDHEN and CDR2 is SYDVKM in the germline V gene. V gave up 11 bases and J gave up 0 bases; unmatched junction bases: 19.

Details on this clone: It is likely a read error: a sequence one base away is far more abundant. The V gene is TRBV2, the J gene TRBJ2-5; D is perhaps TRBD2 (5 bases). Trimming pared 7 bases from V and 9 bases from J, leaving 21 bases between. CDR1 and CDR2 from the germline V gene are SNHLY and FYNNEI. The CDR3 runs 14 residues. CDR3: CASMGPPRAEAQYF. The CDR3 nucleotides read TGTGCCAGCATGGGCCCCCCCCGCGCGGAGGCCCAGTACTTC.